Each of the 15 T cell receptor beta chains below was sequenced from the same sample in a study of blood T cell repertoires in COVID-19. The assay was immunoSEQ multiplex PCR, and TCRdb's table has in-frame clones only and misses some. The repertoire holds some 97,000 clones, with approximately 86% as singletons. The sequencing sample was made of peripheral blood. These receptors all come from an older woman with acute or convalescent COVID-19.

This chain joins TRBV30 and TRBJ1-2; 7 bases fit TRBD1. The germline V gene has CDR1 GTSNPN and CDR2 SVGIG (reference sequence). Losses at the gene ends were 7 bases for V and 5 bases for J; bases not matched to a gene: 7. This CDR3 spans 12 amino acids. CDR3 sequence: CASTGNSYGYTF. Written as DNA, the CDR3 is TGTGCCTCGACAGGGAATTCATATGGCTACACCTTC.

J is TRBJ1-1 and V is TRBV5-1; D not resolved. V shed 3 bases and J shed 0 bases, with 6 bases lying between them. This CDR3 has 13 amino acids. Germline CDR1 is SGHRS and CDR2 is YFSETQ. The CDR3 bases are TGCGCCAGCAGCTCATCAGTGAACACTGAAGCTTTCTTT. It is translated as CASSSSVNTEAFF.

A few counts support this clone. The V and J genes are TRBV4-2 and TRBJ1-2; 10 bases map to TRBD1. V shed 0 bases, J shed 4 bases, and the junction held 2 bases outside the gene matches. CDR3 length equals 15 residues. Germline CDR1 and CDR2: LGHNA and YNFKEQ. The CDR3 here is CASSQDRDRGYGYTF. Here the CDR3 DNA reads TGTGCCAGCAGCCAAGATAGGGACAGGGGCTATGGCTACACCTTC.

This chain links TRBV6-5 with TRBJ2-7; 7 positions match TRBD1. The V and J ends lost 8 bases and 2 bases, in that order; junction bases with no gene match: 6. In germline, CDR1 is MNHEY, CDR2 SVGAGI. This CDR3 has 13 amino acids. This chain's CDR3 is CASAQGFAYEQYF. The CDR3 DNA follows: TGTGCCAGCGCACAGGGGTTCGCCTACGAGCAGTACTTC.

CDR3 DNA sequence: TGTGCCAGTAGTACCCCTCTAGCGGGAATAGCACGAGGGCTATACAATGAGCAGTTCTTC. Translated, it gives CASSTPLAGIARGLYNEQFF. This rearrangement joins TRBV19 to TRBJ2-1; 9 positions agree with TRBD2. V shed 4 bases and J 4 bases; nucleotides not matched to a gene: 20. The CDR3 runs to 20 residues. Per the germline V gene, CDR1 is LNHDA and CDR2 is SQIVND (reference sequence).

CDR3 residues: CASSSRMRYTF. The CDR3 region has the DNA TGTGCCAGCAGTTCGAGGATGCGGTACACCTTC. The chain has TRBV12-3 or TRBV12-4 and TRBJ1-2; no reliable D call. The V end was cut by 4 bases, the J end by 11 bases, with 11 bases between. The CDR3 is 11 amino acids.

This sequence joins TRBV3-1 (or the pseudogene TRBV3-2) and TRBJ1-6; TRBD1 might be the D (5 bases). The V and J ends lost 4 bases and 8 bases respectively, with 15 bases between them. Per germline, CDR1 LGHDT and CDR2 YNNKEL (reference sequence). The CDR3 extends over 15 amino acids. CDR3 bases: TGTGCCAGCAGCCGGGGGTATGCGGGGTATTCACCCCTCCACTTT. Its translation: CASSRGYAGYSPLHF.

The CDR3 spells CASSSSYSGNTIYF. CDR3 nucleotide sequence: TGTGCCAGCAGCTCGTCTTACTCTGGAAACACCATATATTTT. The chain is built from TRBV11-2 and TRBJ1-3; D call uncertain. Germline CDR1 reads SGHAT; CDR2 reads FQNNGV. Trimming stripped 4 bases from V and 0 bases from J, with 7 bases between. The CDR3 length is 14 residues.

This sequence joins TRBV4-1 and TRBJ1-3; possible D gene TRBD1, 5 bases. The CDR3 sequence is 17 residues long. V was trimmed by 0 bases and J by 3 bases, leaving 15 bases between them. The germline gives CDR1 MGHRA, CDR2 YSYEKL. The CDR3 DNA follows: TGCGCCAGCAGCCAAGAAGCAACGGGACTTTTTGGAAACACCATATATTTT. Its protein product is CASSQEATGLFGNTIYF.

The chain couples TRBV10-1 to TRBJ2-7; maybe TRBD2 (6 bases). V was pared by 2 bases and J by 0 bases, with 11 bases between. The CDR3 sequence is 15 residues long. Looked up from germline, CDR1 is WNHNN and CDR2 is SYGVQD (reference sequence). The CDR3 protein is CASSETSLSSYEQYF. For the CDR3, the DNA is TGCGCCAGCAGTGAGACTAGCCTTAGCTCCTACGAGCAGTACTTC.

This chain uses TRBV28 with TRBJ1-1; a weak D match, TRBD1 (6 bases). The CDR3 is 11 amino acids. CDR1 is MDHEN, CDR2 SYDVKM, per germline. V dropped 8 bases and J dropped 8 bases, with 12 bases sitting between them. In DNA, the CDR3 is TGTGCCAGCTTTGCCGGGACAGAAGCTTTCTTT. Its protein is CASFAGTEAFF.

The V gene is TRBV7-9, the J gene TRBJ2-3, with 10 nucleotides matching TRBD2. In germline, CDR1 is SEHNR, CDR2 FQNEAQ (reference sequence). J was trimmed by 4 bases and V by 1 base; bases with no gene match: 5. The CDR3 contains 16 residues. CDR3 residues: CASSLVAGGRPDTQYF. CDR3 sequence (DNA): TGTGCCAGCAGCTTAGTAGCGGGAGGTCGCCCAGATACGCAGTATTTT.

V and J are TRBV6-1 and TRBJ2-4; 7 bases fit TRBD2. Per germline, CDR1 MNHNS and CDR2 SASEGT. CDR3 length: 13 residues. V trimming: 1 base; J trimming: 7 bases; junction bases outside the gene matches: 1. The CDR3, as DNA: TGTGCCAGCAGTGAAGGGGGGGGGAACATTCAGTACTTC. Translated, it gives CASSEGGGNIQYF.

J is TRBJ1-2 and V is TRBV28, with a tentative D call TRBD1 (6 bases). From germline, CDR1 is MDHEN and CDR2 SYDVKM. V was trimmed by 5 bases and J by 3 bases, leaving 19 bases between them. CDR3 length equals 16 residues. CDR3 amino acids: CASSTSIQGSDYGYTF. The CDR3, as DNA: TGTGCCAGCAGTACCTCGATACAGGGCAGCGACTATGGCTACACCTTC.

A remark on this clone: Germline and junction disagree at one end, which may indicate a read error. The chain combines TRBV6-5 with TRBJ1-1; D perhaps matches TRBD1 (6 bases). This CDR3 is built from 13 residues. Germline V gene data show CDR1 as MNHEY and CDR2 as SVGAGI. As DNA, the CDR3 is TGTGCCAGCAGTATTTCTCAGGGGTCTGAGGCTTTCTTT. Translated: CASSISQGSEAFF.